This record concerns one TCR beta chain sequence. Amplification targeted the TCR beta CDR3 regions, with RNA transcripts as the source material. The first round was an RT-PCR with HTBI primers, and the second round was a multiplex PCR. Each CDR3 protein is one row after TCRdb ran MiXCR on the multiplex PCR reads. Of hundreds of thousands of distinct CDR3 sequences listed, 35% to 50% are singletons. A duration under 3 months, NOSPECS ≥4, CAS ≥3 and moderate-to-severe activity characterized the donors with ophthalmopathy. Clinical symptoms, serum thyroxine, TRAb, thyroid ultrasound and orbital computed tomography determined diagnosis. The CDR3 consists of 16 residues. Germline lookup yields CDR1 SNHLY and CDR2 FYNNEI. V was clipped by 3 bases and J by 0 bases, with 9 bases between them. This sample is drawn from a study of Graves' ophthalmopathy and Graves' hyperthyroidism. Study details: Specimen type is peripheral blood, obtained at initial diagnosis before any treatment.

V usage is TRBV2 and J usage is TRBJ1-6, with D possibly TRBD1 on 5 matching bases. This receptor was obtained from an adult man with Graves' ophthalmopathy. Sequencing was carried out using peripheral blood. The CDR3 DNA reads as TGTGCCAGCAGTGAGACAGCAAGCTCCTATAATTCACCCCTCCACTTT. This translates into CASSETASSYNSPLHF.